Listed below are T cell receptor beta chains from one sample, sequenced in a study of PD-L1 blockade in urothelial cancer. The protocol was immunoSEQ multiplex PCR, while the TCRdb copy is restricted to in-frame clones and leaves out a portion. The data hold approximately 41,000 clones, with roughly 80% observed a single time. The sample here was PBMCs, taken around atezolizumab (anti-PD-L1) treatment. The receptors shown here come from a man at least 80 years old with urothelial cancer. The CDR3 runs from the conserved cysteine through the conserved F or W. Each record gives: J gene, V gene, clone size, D gene, CDR3 DNA, CDR3 protein. D genes are given only for firm matches. For some rows the clone size is stated as once, few or many, or as a class when expanded; others skip it.

TRBJ2-5 TRBV18 NA NA TGTGCCAGCTCACCACCTAGTATCGTGGAGACCCAGTACTTC CASSPPSIVETQYF
TRBJ2-5 TRBV9 once TRBD2 TGTGCCAGCAGCGTAGGTTCGCGGGAGGAAGAGACCCAGTACTTC CASSVGSREEETQYF
TRBJ2-3 TRBV5-1 NA NA TGCGCCAGCAGCTTGGTTCCCGCGGCAGATACGCAGTATTTT CASSLVPAADTQYF
TRBJ2-7 TRBV4-1 NA TRBD1 TGCGCCAGCAGCCAAAACAGGGGTGGGTCCTACGAGCAGTACTTC CASSQNRGGSYEQYF
TRBJ2-1 TRBV10-1 NA TRBD2 TGCGCCAGCAGTGAAGTTGCGGGAGGTAGGAATGAGCAGTTCTTC CASSEVAGGRNEQFF
TRBJ1-4 TRBV28 NA NA TGTGCCAGCAGAGGACTGGATATTGAAAAACTGTTTTTT CASRGLDIEKLFF
TRBJ2-1 TRBV19 NA TRBD1 TGTGCCAGTAGTACCCCGCGGGGGACAGGGTTCCTCGATGAGCAGTTCTTC CASSTPRGTGFLDEQFF
TRBJ2-1 TRBV19 NA TRBD1 TGTGCCAGTAGTACTGGACAGGGTGCAGGTGAGCAGTTCTTC CASSTGQGAGEQFF
TRBJ2-2 TRBV19 NA TRBD1 TGTGCCAGTAGTATCGGCACCAGGGGGACCGGGGAGCTGTTTTTT CASSIGTRGTGELFF
TRBJ2-2 TRBV19 NA NA TGTGCCAGTAGTATCAAAGGGGACACCGGGGAGCTGTTTTTT CASSIKGDTGELFF